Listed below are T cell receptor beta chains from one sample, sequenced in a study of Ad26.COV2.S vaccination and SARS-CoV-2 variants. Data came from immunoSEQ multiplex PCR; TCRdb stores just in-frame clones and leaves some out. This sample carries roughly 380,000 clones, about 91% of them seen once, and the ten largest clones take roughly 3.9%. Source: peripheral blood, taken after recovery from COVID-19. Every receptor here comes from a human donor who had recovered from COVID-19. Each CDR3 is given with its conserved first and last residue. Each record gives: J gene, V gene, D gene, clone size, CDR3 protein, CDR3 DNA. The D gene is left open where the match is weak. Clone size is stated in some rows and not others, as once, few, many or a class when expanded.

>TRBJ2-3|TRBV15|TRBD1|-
CATSRGDRAVDTQYF
TGTGCCACCAGCAGAGGCGACAGGGCGGTTGACACGCAGTATTTT
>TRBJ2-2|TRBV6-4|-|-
CASSGQDTGELFF
TGTGCCAGCAGTGGACAGGACACCGGGGAGCTGTTTTTT
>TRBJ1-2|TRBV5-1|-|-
CASSLQTTSYGYTF
TGCGCCAGCAGTTTACAGACTACCAGCTATGGCTACACCTTC
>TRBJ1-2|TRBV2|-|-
CASSFRGGAYGYTF
TGTGCCAGCAGTTTTCGCGGGGGCGCCTATGGCTACACCTTC
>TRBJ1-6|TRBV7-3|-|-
CASSLNPNSPLHF
TGTGCCAGCAGCTTAAACCCGAATTCACCCCTCCACTTT
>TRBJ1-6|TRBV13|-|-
CASRRTGSRSPLHF
TGTGCCAGCAGACGCACAGGGTCTCGTTCACCCCTCCACTTT
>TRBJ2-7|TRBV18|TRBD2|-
CASSPRAGDYEQYF
TGTGCCAGCTCACCCCGGGCGGGGGACTACGAGCAGTACTTC
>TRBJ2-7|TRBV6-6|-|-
CASSYSGDEQYF
TGTGCCAGCAGTTACTCCGGGGACGAGCAGTACTTC
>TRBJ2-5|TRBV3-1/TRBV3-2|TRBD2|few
CASSHRGLAGGRIETQYF
TGTGCCAGCAGCCACCGTGGACTAGCGGGGGGGCGGATAGAGACCCAGTACTTC
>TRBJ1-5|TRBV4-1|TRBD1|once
CASSQTGTGADNQPQHF
TGCGCCAGCAGCCAAACCGGGACAGGGGCGGACAATCAGCCCCAGCATTTT